This TCR beta chain originates from a study of T cell responses to AZD1222 COVID-19 vaccine (dated by TCRdb to about 2021). With regard to the full study: AZD1222 recipients given second doses at about 4 weeks or at about 12 weeks were pooled, since spike-specific TCR depth and breadth were not found to differ between the two schedules. Trial participants were enrolled into age subgroups of 18-55, 56-69 and 70-plus years, which contained approximately 150, 28 and 58 TCR-sequenced participants, respectively. TCR sequencing covered about 230 trial participants: 207 given two doses of AZD1222 and approximately 26 given two doses of MenACWY control vaccine.

Relative to germline, V is missing 5 bases and J is missing 1 base, with 0 bases of the junction outside any gene match. Based on the germline V gene, the CDR1 and CDR2 sequences are KGHDR and SFDVKD. The CDR3 spans 14 residues, from the cysteine through the phenylalanine. The read is trimmed to its CDR3 DNA, 42 bases read in frame from base 1. Concerning this clone itself: Its antigen remains undetermined. No base quality values were provided; no much bigger clone lies one nucleotide off.

The time point label on this specimen signifies: baseline before first vaccination. Samples from vaccinated people were obtained from the UK trials COV001 and COV002, which included a single-blind randomized controlled phase 2/3 trial of AZD1222 (ChAdOx1 nCoV-19) in healthy adults. Trial participant PBMC samples were collected at day 0 and day 28 after the second dose for TCRbeta chain sequencing. Here is what the overall study found, with its caveats: Conclusions about previously exposed vaccinees are limited, since just 6 or 7 AZD1222 recipients were seropositive for SARS-CoV-2 at baseline. The 56-69-year group was small, and its depth increase did not reach significance, likely because of low power. After two AZD1222 doses, both the breadth and the depth of spike-specific TCRs were significantly higher than at day 0 and than in MenACWY recipients. Participants were mostly white British, with more females than males. The authors suggested clonal diversity may have been underestimated. Vaccine-associated CD4 TCRs spanned the whole spike protein, with dominant responses in regions 160-218 and 743-854. Epitopes outside the regions mutated in the B.1.351 and B.1.1.7 variants were reportedly recognized by nearly half of the unique spike-specific TCRs. Because no day 14 peak-response samples were available, repertoires were characterized only after the peak T cell response.

The CDR3 regions of human TCRbeta chains were analyzed by immunosequencing. Per the authors' processing: TCRs in the repertoires were compared against a reference library of SARS-CoV-2-specific TCRs that had been generated with the MIRA antigen-specificity platform. Breadth was defined as the fraction of unique TCRs that were SARS-CoV-2-associated, and depth was defined as the fraction of total T cells that were SARS-CoV-2-associated. Each spike-specific TCR was assigned to its reactive spike region and to a CD4 or CD8 class using the MIRA data. Log10-transformed breadth and depth values were compared by one-way ANOVA with Sidak's multiple comparisons tests. TCRdb retrieved this table from immuneACCESS and kept in-frame rearrangements only. Not all clones are present; in checked studies, unresolved V genes account for under half, and no reason is known for the remainder. The DNA was the basis for D and trimming; V, J and clone size are from that table. The sample records 60,000 to 80,000 clones, 70% to 90% of which are singletons. 4.9% of the sample is held by the ten biggest clonotypes.

This receptor chain uses TRBV24-1 and TRBJ2-1; 8 junctional bases match TRBD2. Sequences were derived from peripheral blood, sampled on day 0 of AZD1222 vaccination. The clonotype originates from an adult in good health. The CDR3 here reads CATSGGGSYNEQFF. The DNA sequence is as follows: TGTGCCACCAGTGGCGGGGGGTCCTACAATGAGCAGTTCTTC.